These T cell receptor beta chains were read from a single sample in a study of PD-1 blockade in classical Hodgkin lymphoma. Method: immunoSEQ multiplex PCR; TCRdb's copy keeps in-frame clones and lacks some. Of 80,000 to 100,000 clones in the sample, just over 90% were seen once. Sequenced material: peripheral blood mononuclear cells (PBMCs), taken before the fourth cycle of nivolumab. The receptors were sampled from a human donor with classical Hodgkin lymphoma. The CDR3 runs from the conserved cysteine through the conserved F or W. The order of the fields is clone size, D gene, V gene, J gene, CDR3 DNA, CDR3 protein. D genes are given only for firm matches. Not every row has a clone size; where given, it reads once, few, many or a size class.

-	TRBD1	TRBV12-5	TRBJ2-7	TGTGCTAGTGGTTTCCCCGGACAGGGGTTCGCGGACGAGCAGTACTTC	CASGFPGQGFADEQYF
-	TRBD1	TRBV7-9	TRBJ1-2	TGTGCCAGCAGCTTTAGTGGGGGGACAGGGTTGTCCTATGGCTACACCTTC	CASSFSGGTGLSYGYTF
-	-	TRBV9	TRBJ1-2	TGTGCCAGCAGCCCCCCTGGGGGCGGCGGGGTCTATGGCTACACCTTC	CASSPPGGGGVYGYTF
-	-	TRBV6-5	TRBJ2-7	TGTGCCAGCAGTTACGAGATCAACTCCTACGAGCAGTACTTC	CASSYEINSYEQYF
-	-	TRBV27	TRBJ2-7	TGTGCCAGCGGGTTACAGGGCTCCTACGAGCAGTACTTC	CASGLQGSYEQYF
-	TRBD1	TRBV5-1	TRBJ1-2	TGCGCCAGCAGCTCTGGACAGGGTATGAGTGGCTACACCTTC	CASSSGQGMSGYTF
-	-	TRBV27	TRBJ2-7	TGTGCCACCTCGATCCGACAGGACCAAGGATACGAGCAGTACTTC	CATSIRQDQGYEQYF
-	TRBD1	TRBV27	TRBJ1-2	TGTGCCAGCAGTTTTTACAGGGGAATTGGACGTTGGGGTTCAAACTATGGCTACACCTTC	CASSFYRGIGRWGSNYGYTF
-	-	TRBV6-6	TRBJ1-2	TGTGCCAGCAGTTCGGGGCCGGTCGTGGGCTACACCTTC	CASSSGPVVGYTF
-	TRBD1	TRBV7-6	TRBJ2-3	TGTGCCAGCAGCTGGAGGGACAGGGCGCCCACAGATACGCAGTATTTT	CASSWRDRAPTDTQYF
-	-	TRBV18	TRBJ1-3	TGTGCCAGCTCACCGGATAAAGGAAACACCATATATTTT	CASSPDKGNTIYF
-	-	TRBV2	TRBJ1-1	TGTGCCAGCACCGTGGGGATGTCGAGGGGTGAAGCTTTCTTT	CASTVGMSRGEAFF
-	TRBD2	TRBV19	TRBJ2-2	TGTGCCAGCACCGGACTAGCGGGAACCGGGGAGCTGTTTTTT	CASTGLAGTGELFF
once	-	TRBV6-6	TRBJ2-7	TGTGCCAGCAGTTATAGCACACGACCCTACGAGCAGTACTTC	CASSYSTRPYEQYF
-	-	TRBV7-9	TRBJ1-3	TGTGCCAGCAGCTTCCATGCCGTTCTAAACTTCGGGGGAAACACCATATATTTT	CASSFHAVLNFGGNTIYF
-	TRBD2	TRBV18	TRBJ2-1	TGTGCCAGCTCACCTCGCCAGGCGGGAGGATACAATGAGCAGTTCTTC	CASSPRQAGGYNEQFF
-	-	TRBV27	TRBJ2-1	TGTGCCAGCAGTTTTTGGACAGACTCCTACAATGAGCAGTTCTTC	CASSFWTDSYNEQFF
-	-	TRBV10-3	TRBJ2-2	TGTGCCATCAGTGAGTCATTCCGGGGTCCGGGTAACACCGGGGAGCTGTTTTTT	CAISESFRGPGNTGELFF
-	TRBD1	TRBV19	TRBJ2-2	TGTGCCAGTAGTACTACAGGGGCCGGGGAGCTGTTTTTT	CASSTTGAGELFF
-	-	TRBV9	TRBJ2-1	TGTGCCAGCAGCGTGAATTACAATGAGCAGTTCTTC	CASSVNYNEQFF
-	-	TRBV2	TRBJ2-3	TGTGCCAGCAGTTCAGTCCCAGATACGCAGTATTTT	CASSSVPDTQYF
-	-	TRBV5-1	TRBJ2-3	TGCGCCAGCAGAGGTGACAGGACGATTGATACGCAGTATTTT	CASRGDRTIDTQYF
-	TRBD1	TRBV27	TRBJ2-7	TGTGCCAGCAGTTTGAGCAAAGGGACAGCCTACGAGCAGTACTTC	CASSLSKGTAYEQYF
-	TRBD1	TRBV13	TRBJ2-1	TGTGCCAGCAGCATGCCGGGACAGGGGGTCGGTGAGCAGTTCTTC	CASSMPGQGVGEQFF
-	-	TRBV29-1	TRBJ2-7	TGCAGCGTTGAGATCGCCAGATTGAGCTCCTACGAGCAGTACTTC	CSVEIARLSSYEQYF
-	TRBD2	TRBV19	TRBJ2-5	TGTGCCAGCGGGACTAGCGGACAAGAGACCCAGTACTTC	CASGTSGQETQYF
-	-	TRBV6-5	TRBJ1-1	TGTGCCAGCAGTTACAACCTTGGCCCTGTGGCTGAAGCTTTCTTT	CASSYNLGPVAEAFF
-	-	TRBV5-6	TRBJ2-1	TGTGCCAGCAGCTTGGGTGTAGCCAATGAGCAGTTCTTC	CASSLGVANEQFF
-	-	TRBV4-2	TRBJ2-1	TGTGCCAGCAGCCAAGAGGGGTTTGGTGAGCAGTTCTTC	CASSQEGFGEQFF
-	-	TRBV30	TRBJ1-2	TGTGCCTGGGAAACCGGGACAAGGGGCTACACCTTC	CAWETGTRGYTF
-	-	TRBV27	TRBJ2-3	TGTGCCAGTGCTTCGACAGATACGCAGTATTTT	CASASTDTQYF
-	TRBD2	TRBV5-1	TRBJ2-7	TGCGCCAGCAGCTGGACTAGCGGGGGGATATACGAGCAGTACTTC	CASSWTSGGIYEQYF
-	-	TRBV7-9	TRBJ2-7	TGTGCCAGCAGCTTAGGTTCCGGGGGGCGAGTGCAGTACTTC	CASSLGSGGRVQYF
-	-	TRBV11-3	TRBJ2-1	TGTGCCAGCAGCTTAGGGGCAACCTACAATGAGCAGTTCTTC	CASSLGATYNEQFF
-	-	TRBV28	TRBJ1-4	TGTGCCAGCAGCCGACCTCTGGAGGCCGGCAGTGCGTCTAATGAAAAACTGTTTTTT	CASSRPLEAGSASNEKLFF
-	-	TRBV28	TRBJ1-5	TGTGCCAGCGATGTCCCCAATAGCAATCAGCCCCAGCATTTT	CASDVPNSNQPQHF
-	-	TRBV2	TRBJ2-7	TGTGCCAGCACCGACCCCAGGAGCTCCTACGAGCAGTACTTC	CASTDPRSSYEQYF
-	TRBD2	TRBV28	TRBJ2-5	TGTGCCAGCTCCCACCTAGAGTTCCTAGCGGGAGACCAAGAGACCCAGTACTTC	CASSHLEFLAGDQETQYF
-	-	TRBV27	TRBJ2-3	TGTGCCAGCAGTTTAAACTGGGACTTTTCTAGCACAGATACGCAGTATTTT	CASSLNWDFSSTDTQYF
few	-	TRBV19	TRBJ1-4	TGTGCCAGTAGGGCCCAATGGGAAGAAAAACTGTTTTTT	CASRAQWEEKLFF
-	-	TRBV6-5	TRBJ2-7	TGTGCCAGCACGGACACAGGGAATAGCGACGAGCAGTACTTC	CASTDTGNSDEQYF
-	TRBD1	TRBV10-3	TRBJ1-2	TGTGCCATCAGTGAGAGGGGAGGACAGGGGACTAACTATGGCTACACCTTC	CAISERGGQGTNYGYTF
-	-	TRBV9	TRBJ2-7	TGTGCCAGCAGCCCAGATATGGGGGTATGGGGCGAGCAGTACTTC	CASSPDMGVWGEQYF